One sample yielded the 8 T cell receptor beta chains listed below, sequenced in a study of shared clonotypes between healthy human individuals. Using immunoSEQ multiplex PCR, the repertoire was profiled, and TCRdb retains in-frame clones only, with some absent. This sample has about 510,000 clones, with 75% to 80% found just once. Sequenced: PBMCs. These receptors all come from a woman aged 40 to 50 in good health. Some clones in this sample may be carry-over from other donors' samples.

The gene calls are TRBV9 and TRBJ2-3; weak D call: TRBD2 (6 bases). The CDR3 is made up of 13 amino acids. The germline V and J ends were trimmed by 3 bases and 3 bases, with 8 bases remaining between them. Germline V gene data show CDR1 as SGDLS and CDR2 as YYNGEE. CDR3 in DNA: TGTGCCAGCAGCGCAGGGACTACAGATACGCAGTATTTT. Residues: CASSAGTTDTQYF.

The chain links TRBV21-1 to TRBJ2-7. TRBV21-1 counts as a pseudogene. This CDR3 spans 13 amino acids. CDR3 DNA: TGTGCCAGCAGCAAAGCTAAGTTCTACGAGCAGTACTTC. This codes for CASSKAKFYEQYF.

V gene TRBV29-1 combines with J gene TRBJ2-5; TRBD1 matches at 7 bases. The germline V gene encodes CDR1 SQVTM and CDR2 ANQGSEA. The CDR3 totals 16 residues. With V trimmed by 4 bases and J by 0 bases, 11 bases remained unmatched. CDR3 nucleotides: TGCAGCGTTGTAGCCAGGGGGAAGGGCTACCAAGAGACCCAGTACTTC. This sequence encodes CSVVARGKGYQETQYF.

The chain combines TRBV15 with TRBJ1-2, with TRBD1 matching 12 bases. V lost 0 bases to trimming and J lost 7 bases; unmatched junction nucleotides: 6. The CDR3 consists of 16 residues. Germline values: CDR1 LNHNV, CDR2 YYDKDF (reference sequence). Written as DNA, the CDR3 is TGTGCCACCAGCAGAGATCCGGGACAGGGGGCAGGTGGCTACACCTTC. Its translation: CATSRDPGQGAGGYTF. Full variable domain (remainder filled in from reference TRBV15 and TRBJ1-2): DAMVIQNPRYQVTQFGKPVTLSCSQTLNHNVMYWYQQKSSQAPKLLFHYYDKDFNNEADTPDNFQSRRPNTSFCFLDIRSPGLGDTAMYLCATSRDPGQGAGGYTFGSGTRLTVV.

This clone was recorded a few times. J is TRBJ2-1 and V is TRBV15; tentatively, D is TRBD2 (5 bases). The V gene's germline CDR1 is LNHNV and CDR2 YYDKDF (reference sequence). Trimming removed 8 bases from V and 5 bases from J, with 7 bases in between. The CDR3 contains 11 residues. CDR3 sequence reads: CATGGNNEQFF. CDR3 DNA sequence: TGTGCCACCGGAGGAAACAATGAGCAGTTCTTC.

The rearrangement links TRBV27 to TRBJ1-1; no clear D. Trimming removed 3 bases from V and 2 bases from J, with 10 bases in between. Germline CDR1 is MNHEY and CDR2 is SMNVEV (reference sequence). The CDR3 is 14 residues long. The CDR3 DNA sequence: TGTGCCAGCAGTTTGCTCTCAGGAAACACTGAAGCTTTCTTT. Translation: CASSLLSGNTEAFF.

The V call is TRBV2, the J call TRBJ2-7; D not certain. Germline loops: CDR1 SNHLY, CDR2 FYNNEI. V lost 7 bases and J lost 2, with 15 bases in between. The CDR3 extends over 14 amino acids. The CDR3 is CASKPGLIAYEQYF. CDR3 DNA sequence: TGTGCCAGCAAACCGGGCCTAATAGCCTACGAGCAGTACTTC.

The chain is built from TRBV30 and TRBJ2-7; a weak D match, TRBD1 (5 bases). The V gene's germline CDR1 is GTSNPN and CDR2 SVGIG (reference sequence). V was clipped by 0 bases and J by 0 bases, with 12 bases between them. The CDR3 loop spans 15 amino acids. The CDR3 spells CAWSVGQGISYEQYF. For the CDR3, the DNA is TGTGCCTGGAGTGTGGGGCAGGGCATCTCCTACGAGCAGTACTTC.